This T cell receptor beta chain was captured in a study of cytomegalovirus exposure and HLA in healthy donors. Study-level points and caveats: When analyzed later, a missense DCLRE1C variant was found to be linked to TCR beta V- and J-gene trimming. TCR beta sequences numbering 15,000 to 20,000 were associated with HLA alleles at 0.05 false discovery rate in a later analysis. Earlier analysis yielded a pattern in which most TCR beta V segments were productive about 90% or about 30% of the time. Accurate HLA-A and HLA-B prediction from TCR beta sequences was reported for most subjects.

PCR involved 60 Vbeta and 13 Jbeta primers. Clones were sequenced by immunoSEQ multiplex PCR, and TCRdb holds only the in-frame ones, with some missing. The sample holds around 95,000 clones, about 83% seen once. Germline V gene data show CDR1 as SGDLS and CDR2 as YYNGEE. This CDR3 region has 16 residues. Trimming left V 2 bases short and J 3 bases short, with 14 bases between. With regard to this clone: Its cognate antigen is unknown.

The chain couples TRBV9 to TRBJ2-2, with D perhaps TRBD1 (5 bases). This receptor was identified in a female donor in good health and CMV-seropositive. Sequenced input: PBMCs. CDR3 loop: CASSVVSQGYTGELFF. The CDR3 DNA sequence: TGTGCCAGCAGCGTGGTCAGTCAGGGATACACCGGGGAGCTGTTTTTT. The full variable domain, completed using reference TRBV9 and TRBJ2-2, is DSGVTQTPKHLITATGQRVTLRCSPRSGDLSVYWYQQSLDQGLQFLIQYYNGEERAKGNILERFSAQQFPDLHSELNLSSLELGDSALYFCASSVVSQGYTGELFFGEGSRLTVL.